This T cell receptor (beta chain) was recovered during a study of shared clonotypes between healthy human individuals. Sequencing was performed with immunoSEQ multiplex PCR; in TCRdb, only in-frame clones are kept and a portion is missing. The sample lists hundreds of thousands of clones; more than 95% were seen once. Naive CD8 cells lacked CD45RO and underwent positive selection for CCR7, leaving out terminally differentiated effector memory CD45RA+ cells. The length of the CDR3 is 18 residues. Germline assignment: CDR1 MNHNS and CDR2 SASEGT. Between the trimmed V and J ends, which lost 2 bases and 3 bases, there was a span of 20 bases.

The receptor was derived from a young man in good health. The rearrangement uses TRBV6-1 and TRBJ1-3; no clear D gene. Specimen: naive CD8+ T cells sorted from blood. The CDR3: CASSENSLTSLNGNTIYF. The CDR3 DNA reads TGTGCCAGCAGTGAAAATTCCCTGACCTCCTTGAATGGAAACACCATATATTTT.